These 31 T cell receptor beta chains came from one sample sequenced in a study of PD-1 blockade in classical Hodgkin lymphoma. Each of the patients experienced relapse following autologous stem cell transplantation, and their brentuximab vedotin exposure differed. The table came from immunoSEQ multiplex PCR; TCRdb's copy has only in-frame clones and leaves some out. Among over 35,000 clones, roughly 80% were seen once, and the ten largest hold about 20%. The sample consisted of peripheral blood mononuclear cells (PBMCs), taken before the second cycle of nivolumab. Every receptor here comes from a human donor with classical Hodgkin lymphoma.

The J gene is TRBJ2-7, the V gene TRBV5-6, with 7 positions matching TRBD1. CDR3 length: 15 amino acids. Per germline, CDR1 SGHDT and CDR2 YYEEEE. The ends lost 0 bases at V and 2 bases at J; junction bases unmatched: 5. The CDR3 reads CASSLGFQGAYEQYF. DNA for the CDR3: TGTGCCAGCAGCTTGGGTTTCCAGGGGGCCTACGAGCAGTACTTC.

The J gene is TRBJ2-7, the V gene TRBV7-2; 10 bases map to TRBD2. With 4 bases clipped from V and 1 base from J, the junction kept 4 bases outside the gene matches. The CDR3 has 15 residues. CDR1 and CDR2 (germline): SGHTA, FQGNSA. The CDR3 DNA is TGTGCCAGCAGCTACAGGACTAGCGGTTCCTACGAGCAGTACTTC. Protein: CASSYRTSGSYEQYF.

The V gene is TRBV5-1, the J gene TRBJ2-7; 10 bases match TRBD1. V dropped 4 bases and J dropped 13; count of bases not matched to a gene: 8. CDR1 SGHRS and CDR2 YFSETQ come from the germline V gene. The CDR3 is made up of 12 amino acids. The CDR3 here is CASSLPDRGQYF. DNA for the CDR3: TGCGCCAGCAGCCTTCCCGACAGGGGGCAATACTTC.

The chain uses TRBV19 and TRBJ2-5; 7 bases align to TRBD1. After removal of 9 bases from V and 2 bases from J, the junction contained 6 bases not matched to a gene. Germline loops: CDR1 LNHDA, CDR2 SQIVND (reference sequence). The CDR3 spans 13 residues. DNA for the CDR3: TGTGCCAGCCGATCGGGACAGCAAGAGACCCAGTACTTC. Its translation is CASRSGQQETQYF.

This sequence joins TRBV28 and TRBJ1-6; D call uncertain. Trimming took 6 bases from V and 8 from J, leaving 14 bases between them. CDR3 size: 14 residues. The germline gives CDR1 MDHEN, CDR2 SYDVKM. The CDR3 loop reads CASSLGREDSPLHF. The CDR3 nucleotides are TGTGCCAGCAGCCTCGGACGGGAAGATTCACCCCTCCACTTT.

The V and J genes are TRBV5-1 and TRBJ2-2; D is ambiguous. CDR3 length equals 15 residues. The germline gives CDR1 SGHRS, CDR2 YFSETQ. Trimming took 0 bases from V and 0 from J, leaving 6 bases between them. CDR3 region: CASSLEIPNTGELFF. The CDR3 bases are TGCGCCAGCAGCTTGGAAATTCCGAACACCGGGGAGCTGTTTTTT.

CDR3 loop: CASSELGGSFQETQYF. In DNA form, the CDR3 reads TGCGCCAGCAGTGAGTTAGGGGGGTCCTTCCAAGAGACCCAGTACTTC. The rearrangement uses TRBV10-2 and TRBJ2-5, with D perhaps given as TRBD1 or TRBD2 (6 bases each). The length of the CDR3 is 16 residues. Germline assignment: CDR1 WSHSY and CDR2 SAAADI. Trimming took 1 base from V and 1 from J, leaving 13 bases between them.

The V call is TRBV5-1, the J call TRBJ2-1; 11 nucleotides align to TRBD2. Germline values: CDR1 SGHRS, CDR2 YFSETQ. V lost 4 bases to trimming and J lost 8 bases; unmatched junction nucleotides: 11. CDR3 length equals 16 residues. CDR3 region: CASSPLAGGLGDEQFF. The CDR3 DNA reads TGCGCCAGCAGCCCTCTAGCGGGGGGACTTGGGGATGAGCAGTTCTTC.

This clone came up once. The V gene is TRBV19, the J gene TRBJ1-1, with a possible D match to TRBD1 (5 bases). V was cut by 9 bases and J by 7 bases, with 24 bases left in between. This CDR3 is built from 15 residues. Germline loops: CDR1 LNHDA, CDR2 SQIVND (reference sequence). The CDR3 region is CASPPPGPRYGEAFF. For the CDR3, the DNA is TGTGCCAGCCCGCCCCCGGGGCCACGGTATGGTGAAGCTTTCTTT.

The chain carries TRBV4-3 and TRBJ2-7; tentatively, D is TRBD2 (5 bases). Trimming left V 0 bases short and J 6 bases short, with 6 bases between. Germline CDR1 reads LGHNA; CDR2 reads YSLEER. This CDR3 has 12 residues. The CDR3 reads CASSQDGGEQYF. Here the CDR3 DNA reads TGCGCCAGCAGCCAAGATGGAGGCGAGCAGTACTTC.

V usage is TRBV2 and J usage is TRBJ1-3, with a possible D match to TRBD1 (5 bases). The CDR3 contains 15 residues. From germline, CDR1 is SNHLY and CDR2 FYNNEI. Trimming took 5 bases from V and 1 from J, leaving 12 bases between them. The CDR3 loop is CASSLSGGSGNTIYF. The CDR3 DNA follows: TGTGCCAGCAGTCTCTCGGGGGGTTCTGGAAACACCATATATTTT.

The chain links TRBV15 to TRBJ1-1; D gene uncertain. From germline, CDR1 is LNHNV and CDR2 YYDKDF (reference sequence). The CDR3 totals 15 residues. The ends were cut back, 5 bases at V and 3 bases at J, with 16 bases in the middle. As DNA, the CDR3 is TGTGCCACCAGCCCACGGACTCGAAGGGACACTGAAGCTTTCTTT. Protein product: CATSPRTRRDTEAFF.

The rearrangement links TRBV7-3 to TRBJ2-2; D is uncertain. CDR1 and CDR2 (germline): SGHTA, FQGTGA. The CDR3 length is 16 residues. V was clipped by 3 bases and J by 0 bases, with 11 bases between them. The CDR3 region is CASSLAGGANTGELFF. The CDR3 region has the DNA TGTGCCAGCAGCTTGGCTGGCGGTGCGAACACCGGGGAGCTGTTTTTT.

Regarding this clone: An end of the junction does not agree with germline; a read error may underlie this. Other nucleotide sequences in the sample specify the same CDR3. The rearrangement uses TRBV7-7 and TRBJ2-3; TRBD2 aligns across 16 bases. CDR3 length: 15 residues. From germline, CDR1 is SSHAT and CDR2 FNYEAQ (reference sequence). The CDR3 bases are TGTGCTAGCAGCCCGGGACTAGCGGGAGGGGATACGCAGTATTTT. Its protein is CASSPGLAGGDTQYF.

A few counts support this clone. J is TRBJ1-6 and V is TRBV30, with no clear D. The CDR3 has 15 amino acids. V lost 2 bases to trimming and J lost 8 bases, with 16 bases between them. CDR1 and CDR2 from the germline V gene are GTSNPN and SVGIG (reference sequence). Here the CDR3 DNA reads TGTGCCTGGAGTACTCACAGCTGGCCCGATTCACCCCTCCACTTT. Protein sequence: CAWSTHSWPDSPLHF.

V and J are TRBV9 and TRBJ2-7; 7 bases match TRBD1. The CDR3 sequence is 14 residues long. V lost 4 bases to trimming and J lost 2 bases; unmatched junction nucleotides: 6. CDR1 SGDLS and CDR2 YYNGEE come from the germline V gene. The CDR3 sequence is CASSPRQGPYEQYF. The CDR3 region has the DNA TGTGCCAGCAGCCCTCGACAGGGACCCTACGAGCAGTACTTC.

This clone was observed a single time. J is TRBJ2-1 and V is TRBV27; D possibly corresponds to TRBD2 (5 bases). From germline, CDR1 is MNHEY and CDR2 SMNVEV (reference sequence). Trimming took 4 bases from V and 3 from J, leaving 13 bases between them. The CDR3 is made up of 15 amino acids. In nucleotides, the CDR3 is TGTGCCAGCAGTTCCGAGCCAGACTACTACAATGAGCAGTTCTTC. Protein sequence: CASSSEPDYYNEQFF.

This clone showed up just a few times. The rearrangement links TRBV19 to TRBJ2-5; the D is unclear. Per germline, CDR1 LNHDA and CDR2 SQIVND (reference sequence). V shed 3 bases and J shed 4 bases, with 18 bases lying between them. The CDR3 is 16 residues long. DNA of the CDR3: TGTGCCAGTAGTATGAGACCTAGAGGTCGTTCAGAGACCCAGTACTTC. Translating it yields CASSMRPRGRSETQYF.

The chain is built from TRBV19 and TRBJ2-1; 9 nucleotides align to TRBD2. CDR1 LNHDA and CDR2 SQIVND come from the germline V gene (reference sequence). The CDR3 length is 14 residues. The V gene end was trimmed by 7 bases and the J gene end by 2 bases; junction bases not matched to a gene: 3. This CDR3 reads CASNPSGAYNEQFF. The CDR3 DNA sequence: TGTGCCAGTAACCCTAGCGGGGCCTACAATGAGCAGTTCTTC.

The chain combines TRBV6-5 with TRBJ1-4; D is possibly TRBD1 (6 bases). Germline V gives CDR1 MNHEY, CDR2 SVGAGI. This CDR3 comprises 13 residues. Trimming took off 7 bases at V and 8 bases at J, with 14 bases between the two ends. CDR3 sequence reads: CASTRGGSEKLFF. The CDR3 bases are TGTGCCAGCACAAGAGGGGGGAGCGAAAAACTGTTTTTT.

This chain links TRBV30 with TRBJ1-5; no reliable D call. The germline V and J ends were trimmed by 0 bases and 5 bases, with 8 bases remaining between them. Germline V CDR1 and CDR2: GTSNPN, SVGIG (reference sequence). The CDR3 has 13 amino acids. The CDR3 DNA sequence: TGTGCCTGGAGTGTGTCCTTATATCAGCCCCAGCATTTT. It is translated as CAWSVSLYQPQHF.

The chain's CDR3 is CASSFMETQYF. The CDR3 region has the DNA TGTGCCAGCAGTTTTATGGAGACCCAGTACTTC. This chain uses TRBV6-6 with TRBJ2-5; D uncertain. Deletions cut 4 bases from V and 5 bases from J, with 5 bases between. Germline loops: CDR1 MNHNY, CDR2 SVGAGI (reference sequence). This CDR3 is built from 11 residues.

The chain recombines TRBV9 with TRBJ2-3; D not certain. The V and J ends lost 0 bases and 3 bases respectively, with 8 bases between them. The CDR3 has 14 residues. The germline CDR1 and CDR2 sequences are SGDLS and YYNGEE. In DNA, the CDR3 is TGTGCCAGCAGCGTAGGTGTGGGGACAGATACGCAGTATTTT. This gives the protein CASSVGVGTDTQYF.

This clone was found once. The chain couples TRBV5-1 to TRBJ2-7; D call uncertain. Germline V lookup: CDR1 SGHRS, CDR2 YFSETQ. V lost 0 bases, J lost 0 bases, and 7 bases lay in between. The CDR3 consists of 14 residues. In DNA form, the CDR3 reads TGCGCCAGCAGCTTGGAAGGGCTCTCCTACGAGCAGTACTTC. This translates into CASSLEGLSYEQYF.

This clone showed up just once. The chain carries TRBV7-9 and TRBJ1-4; D is undetermined. This CDR3 spans 14 amino acids. The germline V gene has CDR1 SEHNR and CDR2 FQNEAQ (reference sequence). V was pared by 5 bases and J by 2 bases, with 9 bases between. The CDR3 here is CASSGTGTNEKLFF. As DNA, the CDR3 is TGTGCCAGCAGCGGTACGGGGACTAATGAAAAACTGTTTTTT.

The chain joins TRBV4-2 to TRBJ2-2, with 8 positions matching TRBD2. With V trimmed by 4 bases and J by 5 bases, 9 bases remained unmatched. There are 16 residues in the CDR3. The germline CDR1 and CDR2 sequences are LGHNA and YNFKEQ. The CDR3 nucleotides are TGTGCCAGCAGCCCGGACGGGAGGGCCCGAACCGGGGAGCTGTTTTTT. It translates to CASSPDGRARTGELFF.

The rearrangement joins TRBV18 to TRBJ2-7; no definite D call. The CDR3 consists of 17 residues. Germline V CDR1 and CDR2: KGHSH, LQKENI. The ends were cut back, 2 bases at V and 1 base at J, with 18 bases in the middle. The CDR3 nucleotides read TGTGCCAGCTCACCAACAACCGGGCAGGTCGGATCCTACGAGCAGTACTTC. It specifies CASSPTTGQVGSYEQYF.

V usage is TRBV7-2 and J usage is TRBJ1-2; D ambiguous. V was shortened by 10 bases and J by 4 bases, with 16 bases between the two germline ends. This CDR3 is 13 amino acids long. The V gene's germline CDR1 is SGHTA and CDR2 FQGNSA. In nucleotides, the CDR3 is TGTGCCATCCCCTTCCCGAGCGGCTATGGCTACACCTTC. It yields the protein CAIPFPSGYGYTF.

The rearrangement joins TRBV27 to TRBJ2-2; D is unclear. Germline assignment: CDR1 MNHEY and CDR2 SMNVEV (reference sequence). The CDR3 is made up of 12 amino acids. The ends were cut back, 0 bases at V and 6 bases at J, with 2 bases in the middle. The CDR3 loop is CASSLSPGELFF. CDR3 nucleotide sequence: TGTGCCAGCAGTTTATCTCCCGGGGAGCTGTTTTTT.

V gene TRBV6-1 combines with J gene TRBJ1-2, with D maybe TRBD1 (5 bases). CDR3 length: 12 amino acids. Germline CDR1 MNHNS, CDR2 SASEGT. Trimming removed 6 bases at V and 8 bases at J, with 13 bases between. The chain's CDR3 is CASRERGEGYTF. The CDR3 DNA sequence: TGTGCCAGCAGAGAACGGGGGGAAGGCTACACCTTC.

The chain couples TRBV19 to TRBJ2-7; 7 bases are a match to TRBD1. Losses at the gene ends were 5 bases for V and 3 bases for J; bases not matched to a gene: 4. The CDR3 loop spans 13 amino acids. Germline lookup yields CDR1 LNHDA and CDR2 SQIVND (reference sequence). CDR3 DNA: TGTGCCAGTAGTCCCCGGGACAGCTACGAGCAGTACTTC. Protein sequence: CASSPRDSYEQYF.